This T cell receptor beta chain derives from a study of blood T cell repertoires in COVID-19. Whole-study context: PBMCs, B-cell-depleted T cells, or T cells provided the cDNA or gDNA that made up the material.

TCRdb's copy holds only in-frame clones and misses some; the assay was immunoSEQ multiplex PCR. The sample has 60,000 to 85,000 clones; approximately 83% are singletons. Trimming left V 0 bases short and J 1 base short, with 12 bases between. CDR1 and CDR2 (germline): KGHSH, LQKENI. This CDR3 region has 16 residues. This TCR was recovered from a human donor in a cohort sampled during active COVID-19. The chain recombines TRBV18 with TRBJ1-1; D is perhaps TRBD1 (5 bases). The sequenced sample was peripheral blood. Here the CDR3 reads CASSPPGRRANTEAFF. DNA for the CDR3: TGTGCCAGCTCACCACCGGGGCGTCGTGCGAACACTGAAGCTTTCTTT.